This T cell receptor beta chain was identified in a study of CD8 T cells in Susac syndrome. Study-level information: At blood draw, Susac syndrome patients were therapy-naive, on corticosteroids, or on intravenous immunoglobulin alone.

Germline trimming cut 3 bases from V and 0 bases from J; bases unmatched to any gene: 6. Germline CDR1 reads MGHDK; CDR2 reads SYGVNS. CDR3 length equals 17 residues. RNA, at about 0.45 to 1 ug, was reverse transcribed with random hexamers. One entry per CDR3 protein, called by TCRdb with MiXCR from the immunoSEQ multiplex PCR reads. The sample has over 80,000 distinct CDR3 sequences; around 94% are singletons. TEMRA cells were enriched by FACS, while CD8+ and CD4+ T cells were obtained through a negative isolation that was performed magnetically. This TCR was recovered from a human donor with Susac syndrome. The rearrangement joins TRBV25-1 to TRBJ2-2; 8 bases fit TRBD1. The source material was CD8+ T cells from PBMCs. DNA for the CDR3: TGTGCCAGCAGTGACCTCGGACAGGGCACGAACACCGGGGAGCTGTTTTTT. This encodes CASSDLGQGTNTGELFF.